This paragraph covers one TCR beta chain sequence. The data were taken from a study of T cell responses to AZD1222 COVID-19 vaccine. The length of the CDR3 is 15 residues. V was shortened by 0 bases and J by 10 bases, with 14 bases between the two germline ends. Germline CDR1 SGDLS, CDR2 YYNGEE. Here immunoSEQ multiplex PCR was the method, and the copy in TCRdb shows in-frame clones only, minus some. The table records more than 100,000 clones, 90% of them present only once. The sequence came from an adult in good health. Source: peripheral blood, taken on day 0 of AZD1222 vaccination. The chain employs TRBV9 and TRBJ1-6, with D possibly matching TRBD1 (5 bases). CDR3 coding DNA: TGTGCCAGCAGCGTAGCGCCGCGGGGGAACTCACCCCTCCACTTT. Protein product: CASSVAPRGNSPLHF.